This TCR beta chain was sequenced for a study of blood T cell repertoires in COVID-19. Participants, about 18 to 90 years old, spanned more than 20 US areas. Each participant's cohort was designated according to participant-reported clinical history. The CDR3 length is 14 residues. Germline V CDR1 and CDR2: SGHRS, YFSETQ. V was trimmed by 6 bases and J by 7 bases, leaving 14 bases between them. In the original workflow: Quantification of nucleated cells was approximated via reference gene primer amplification. Profiled with immunoSEQ multiplex PCR; TCRdb holds only in-frame clones, not every one. V, J and clone size reflect that table, while D and trimming were determined from the DNA. The data show 280,000 or so clones, 89% seen once.

The J gene is TRBJ1-6, the V gene TRBV5-1; tentative D call: TRBD1 (6 bases). This TCR derives from a woman aged 50 to 60 who had been exposed to COVID-19. The sample consisted of PBMCs or T cells enriched from blood (not recorded which). CDR3 nucleotides: TGCGCCAGCAAGCGAAGACAGGAAAATTCACCCCTCCACTTT. Its protein product is CASKRRQENSPLHF. The full variable domain, rest sourced from reference TRBV5-1 and TRBJ1-6, is KAGVTQTPRYLIKTRGQQVTLSCSPISGHRSVSWYQQTPGQGLQFLFEYFSETQRNKGNFPGRFSGRQFSNSRSEMNVSTLELGDSALYLCASKRRQENSPLHFGNGTRLTVT.